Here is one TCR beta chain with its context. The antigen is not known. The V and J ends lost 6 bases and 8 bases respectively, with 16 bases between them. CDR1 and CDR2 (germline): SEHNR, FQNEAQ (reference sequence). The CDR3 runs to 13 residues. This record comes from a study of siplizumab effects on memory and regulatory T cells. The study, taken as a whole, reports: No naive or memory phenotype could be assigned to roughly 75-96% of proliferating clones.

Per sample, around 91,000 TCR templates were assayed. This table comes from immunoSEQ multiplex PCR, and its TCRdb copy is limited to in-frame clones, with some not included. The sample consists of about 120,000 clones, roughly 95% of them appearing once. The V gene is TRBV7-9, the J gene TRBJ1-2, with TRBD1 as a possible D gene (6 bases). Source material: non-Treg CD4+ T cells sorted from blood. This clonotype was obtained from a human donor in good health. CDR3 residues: CASSTQGLGGYTF. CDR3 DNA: TGTGCCAGCAGTACACAGGGCCTAGGGGGCTACACCTTC.